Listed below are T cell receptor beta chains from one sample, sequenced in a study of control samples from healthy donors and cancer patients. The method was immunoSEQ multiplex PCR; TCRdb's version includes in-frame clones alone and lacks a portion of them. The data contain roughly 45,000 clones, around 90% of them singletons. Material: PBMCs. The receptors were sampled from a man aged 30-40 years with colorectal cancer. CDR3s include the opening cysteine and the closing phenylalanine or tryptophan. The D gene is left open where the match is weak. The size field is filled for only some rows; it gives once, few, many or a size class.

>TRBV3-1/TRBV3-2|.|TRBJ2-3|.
CASSRVTDTQYF
TGTGCCAGCAGCCGGGTAACAGATACGCAGTATTTT
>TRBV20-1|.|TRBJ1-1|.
CSAWVNTEAFF
TGCAGTGCTTGGGTGAACACTGAAGCTTTCTTT
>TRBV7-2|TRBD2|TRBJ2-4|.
CASSLVAGAGGNIQYF
TGTGCCAGCAGCTTAGTCGCAGGGGCGGGGGGAAACATTCAGTACTTC
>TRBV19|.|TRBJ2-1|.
CASSTWLGGLSVKASYNEQFF
TGTGCCAGTAGTACATGGTTGGGGGGGCTTTCTGTAAAAGCGTCCTACAATGAGCAGTTCTTC
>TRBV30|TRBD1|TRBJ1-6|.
CAWSVQGITPLHF
TGTGCCTGGAGTGTACAGGGGATTACACCCCTCCACTTT
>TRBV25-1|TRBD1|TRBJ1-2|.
CASSELGRQGGGYTF
TGTGCCAGCAGTGAATTAGGGCGACAGGGGGGTGGCTACACCTTC
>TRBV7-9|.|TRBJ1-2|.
CASSLPGGGDYGYTF
TGTGCCAGCAGCTTACCTGGCGGGGGCGACTATGGCTACACCTTC
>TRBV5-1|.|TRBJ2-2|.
CASSLGGLNHGELFF
TGCGCCAGCAGCTTGGGGGGCCTCAATCACGGGGAGCTGTTTTTT
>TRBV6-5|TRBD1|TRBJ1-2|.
CASSADRDDGYTF
TGTGCCAGCAGCGCTGACAGGGATGATGGCTACACCTTC
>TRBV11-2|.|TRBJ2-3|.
CASSMTASTDTQYF
TGTGCCAGCAGCATGACAGCTAGCACAGATACGCAGTATTTT
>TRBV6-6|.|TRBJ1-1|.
CASSHPQGVTSGAFF
TGTGCCAGCAGCCACCCGCAAGGGGTTACAAGTGGGGCTTTCTTT
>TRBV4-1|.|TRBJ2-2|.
CASSQRPIANTGELFF
TGCGCCAGCAGCCAAAGGCCCATCGCGAACACCGGGGAGCTGTTTTTT
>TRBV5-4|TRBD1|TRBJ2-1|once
CASSFWDRDYNEQFF
TGTGCCAGCAGCTTCTGGGACAGAGACTACAATGAGCAGTTCTTC
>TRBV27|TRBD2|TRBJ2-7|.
CASSLSGGGYEQYF
TGTGCCAGCTCCCTTTCGGGGGGTGGCTACGAGCAGTACTTC
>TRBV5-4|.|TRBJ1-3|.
CASSLYQGGNTIYF
TGTGCCAGCAGTCTTTACCAGGGAGGAAACACCATATATTTT
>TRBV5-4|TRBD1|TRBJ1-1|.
CASSLGTGARWTEAFF
TGTGCCAGCAGCTTGGGTACAGGGGCGCGGTGGACTGAAGCTTTCTTT
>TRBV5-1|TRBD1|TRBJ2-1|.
CASSRTGESYNEQFF
TGCGCCAGCAGCAGGACAGGGGAGTCCTACAATGAGCAGTTCTTC
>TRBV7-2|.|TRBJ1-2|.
CASSEYGSDGGYTF
TGTGCCAGCAGCGAGTACGGGTCGGACGGTGGCTACACCTTC
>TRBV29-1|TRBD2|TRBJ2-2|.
CSVVVAGGSNTGELFF
TGCAGCGTTGTAGTAGCGGGGGGGAGCAACACCGGGGAGCTGTTTTTT
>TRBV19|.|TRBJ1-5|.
CASSIEPNQPQHF
TGTGCCAGTAGTATAGAACCCAATCAGCCCCAGCATTTT
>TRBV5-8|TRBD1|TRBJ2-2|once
CASSSYRDRDTGELFF
TGTGCCAGCAGCTCATACAGGGACAGGGACACCGGGGAGCTGTTTTTT
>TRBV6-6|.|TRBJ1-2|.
CASSYRGREGYTF
TGTGCCAGCAGTTACCGGGGCCGGGAAGGCTACACCTTC
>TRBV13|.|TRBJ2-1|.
CASSPGHPYNEQFF
TGTGCCAGCAGCCCAGGACACCCTTACAATGAGCAGTTCTTC
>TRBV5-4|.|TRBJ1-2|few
CASSLVAQGGYTF
TGTGCCAGCAGCTTGGTAGCGCAGGGCGGCTACACCTTC
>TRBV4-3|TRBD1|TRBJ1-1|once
CASSQDLGQGFEDTEAFF
TGCGCCAGCAGCCAAGATCTCGGACAGGGGTTTGAAGACACTGAAGCTTTCTTT
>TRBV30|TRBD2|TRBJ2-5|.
CAWSVLERGPQETQYF
TGTGCCTGGAGTGTACTCGAGCGGGGACCTCAAGAGACCCAGTACTTC
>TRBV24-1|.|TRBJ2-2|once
CATSDPPGSTGELFF
TGTGCCACCAGTGATCCGCCGGGGAGCACCGGGGAGCTGTTTTTT
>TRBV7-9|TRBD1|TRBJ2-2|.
CASSFRSRSGTGETGELFF
TGTGCCAGCAGCTTCAGGTCGCGCTCCGGGACAGGGGAAACCGGGGAGCTGTTTTTT
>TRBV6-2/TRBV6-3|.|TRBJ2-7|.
CASSYSGAYEQYF
TGTGCCAGCAGTTACTCGGGGGCCTACGAGCAGTACTTC
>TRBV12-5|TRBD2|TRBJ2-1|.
CASGLAGTSGTYNEQFF
TGTGCTAGTGGCCTCGCCGGGACTAGCGGGACCTACAATGAGCAGTTCTTC
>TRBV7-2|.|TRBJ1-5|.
CASSLGQGRAEHF
TGTGCCAGCAGCTTAGGTCAGGGGCGAGCAGAGCATTTT
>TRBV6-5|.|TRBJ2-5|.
CASSYSPGQKTQYF
TGTGCCAGCAGTTACTCTCCAGGTCAGAAGACCCAGTACTTC
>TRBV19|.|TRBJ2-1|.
CASSIEWSEPYNEQFF
TGTGCCAGTAGTATAGAGTGGAGCGAGCCCTACAATGAGCAGTTCTTC
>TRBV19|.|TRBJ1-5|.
CASQDSSGGQPQHF
TGTGCCAGCCAGGACAGCTCAGGAGGGCAGCCCCAGCATTTT
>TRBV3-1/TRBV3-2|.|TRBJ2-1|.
CASSQGGGALSYNEQFF
TGTGCCAGCAGCCAAGGTGGCGGGGCCCTCTCCTACAATGAGCAGTTCTTC
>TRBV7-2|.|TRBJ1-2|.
CASSLAGPGGGYTF
TGTGCCAGCAGCTTAGCAGGGCCGGGGGGAGGCTACACCTTC
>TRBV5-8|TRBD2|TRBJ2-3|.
CASSKKRGGSDTQYF
TGTGCCAGCAGCAAAAAGCGGGGGGGCAGTGATACGCAGTATTTT
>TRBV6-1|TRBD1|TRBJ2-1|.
CASSEKGGYPGQVIYNEQFF
TGTGCCAGCAGTGAAAAAGGGGGTTACCCCGGACAGGTGATCTACAATGAGCAGTTCTTC
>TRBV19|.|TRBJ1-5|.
CASSREFSQPQHF
TGTGCCAGTAGTCGGGAGTTCTCTCAGCCCCAGCATTTT
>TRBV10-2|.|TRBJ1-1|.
CASSERGLNTEAFF
TGCGCCAGCAGTGAACGGGGGTTGAACACTGAAGCTTTCTTT
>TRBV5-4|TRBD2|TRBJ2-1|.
CASSFPGLAGGNEQFF
TGTGCCAGCAGCTTCCCGGGACTAGCGGGGGGGAATGAGCAGTTCTTC
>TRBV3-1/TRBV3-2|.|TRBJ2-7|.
CASSQAGYEQYF
TGTGCCAGCAGCCAAGCCGGATACGAGCAGTACTTC
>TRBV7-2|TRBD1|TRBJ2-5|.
CASSPAGTGEETQYF
TGTGCCAGCAGCCCAGCCGGGACAGGGGAAGAGACCCAGTACTTC
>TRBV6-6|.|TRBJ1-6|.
CASSHLSGAPLHF
TGTGCCAGCAGCCACCTGTCCGGGGCACCCCTCCACTTT
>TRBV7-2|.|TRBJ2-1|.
CASSLVQTTSYNEQFF
TGTGCCAGCAGCTTAGTGCAGACAACAAGTTACAATGAGCAGTTCTTC
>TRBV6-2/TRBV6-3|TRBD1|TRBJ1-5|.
CASSYSAGTGWASNQPQHF
TGTGCCAGCAGTTACTCGGCGGGGACAGGGTGGGCGAGCAATCAGCCCCAGCATTTT
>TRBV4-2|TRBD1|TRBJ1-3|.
CASSKGSGTGGVLAGNTIYF
TGTGCCAGCAGCAAAGGGTCCGGGACAGGGGGCGTTTTGGCTGGAAACACCATATATTTT
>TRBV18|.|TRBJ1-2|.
CASSPSGGDGYTF
TGTGCCAGCTCACCTTCCGGAGGGGATGGCTACACCTTC